This TCR beta chain was profiled in a study of cytomegalovirus exposure and HLA in healthy donors. Study-level results: Despite most TCR sequences being rare, some public TCRs occurred in many donors. In vitro checks showed that a few CMV-associated chains really do target CMV antigens. As a later analysis revealed, the rate of TCR association differed by HLA locus, with DRB1 most and HLA-C fewest.

To note about this clone: Its antigen remains unknown.

Germline V gene sequence: CDR1 GTSNPN, CDR2 SVGIG (reference sequence). Trimming removed 7 bases at V and 4 bases at J, with 10 bases between. CDR3 length: 12 amino acids. The study ran its PCR with 60 Vbeta and 13 Jbeta primers. Assay: immunoSEQ multiplex PCR; the TCRdb copy retains only in-frame clones and omits some. The sample carries 85,000 to 100,000 clones, roughly 80% recorded once. Material for sequencing was PBMCs. J is TRBJ1-4 and V is TRBV30; possible D gene TRBD1, 5 bases. The sequence derives from a man in his forties or fifties in good health and CMV-seropositive. As DNA, the CDR3 is TGTGCCTCTTACAGGAGTAATGAAAAACTGTTTTTT. Its translation: CASYRSNEKLFF. Looking up the rest from reference TRBV30 and TRBJ1-4 gives the full variable domain: SQTIHQWPATLVQPVGSPLSLECTVEGTSNPNLYWYRQAAGRGLQLLFYSVGIGQISSEVPQNLSASRPQDRQFILSSKKLLLSDSGFYLCASYRSNEKLFFGSGTQLSVL.